A selection of T cell receptor beta chains follows, all from one sample in a study of vaccination and CD4 T cells after COVID-19. In TCRdb, the PCR reads were re-called with MiXCR into one record per CDR3 protein. The data hold 12,000 or so distinct CDR3 sequences, with 37% observed a single time. These receptors' antigens are unknown. The sequenced sample was CD4+ T cells from blood, cultured in vitro. These receptors were taken from a human donor in good health. Each CDR3 is given with its conserved first and last residue. The D gene is left open where the match is weak. Clone size is not always given. Where it is, it says once, few, many or a class for expanded clones.

NA	TRBD1	TRBV7-2	TRBJ1-2	TGTGCCAGCAGCTCGTCAATCCGGGACAGGGGTAACTATTGCTACACCTTC	CASSSSIRDRGNYCYTF
medium-sized	NA	TRBV6-4	TRBJ2-2	TGTGCCAGCAGTAACAGGGACACCGGGGAGCTGTTTTTT	CASSNRDTGELFF
NA	NA	TRBV2	TRBJ1-5	TGTGCCAGCAGTGAGATTGGCATCTTACTGGATCAGCCCCAGCATTTT	CASSEIGILLDQPQHF
few	NA	TRBV18	TRBJ1-2	TGTGCCAGCTCACCTGGGACACCCTTGTATGGGAACTATGGCTACACCTTC	CASSPGTPLYGNYGYTF
NA	NA	TRBV28	TRBJ1-3	TGTGCCAGCAGCCCCCTCCAGGGATCGCCTGGAAACACCATATATTTT	CASSPLQGSPGNTIYF
NA	TRBD1	TRBV27	TRBJ1-6	TGTGCCAACAGTTTAGACAGGGGAGGGAATTCACCCCTCCACTTT	CANSLDRGGNSPLHF
few	NA	TRBV6-2/TRBV6-3	TRBJ1-1	TGTGCCAGCAGCCCGTTGGGGGCGGGGAACACTGAAGCTTTCTTT	CASSPLGAGNTEAFF
NA	NA	TRBV11-2	TRBJ1-2	TGTGCCAGCAGCTTCCTCGACAGAGACTATGGCTACACCTTC	CASSFLDRDYGYTF
few	NA	TRBV28	TRBJ2-1	TGTGCCAGCAGTCCACGCCCGAGCTACAATGAGCAGTTCTTC	CASSPRPSYNEQFF
NA	TRBD2	TRBV29-1	TRBJ2-2	TGCAGCGTTGGGGAGGGCGGGGAGCTGTTTTTT	CSVGEGGELFF
NA	TRBD1	TRBV19	TRBJ1-1	TGTGCCAGTAGGGGACAGGGTTCCCGTGAAGCTTTCTTT	CASRGQGSREAFF
NA	NA	TRBV28	TRBJ2-1	TGTGCCAGCAGCCCGCTAGTTTCGTACAATGAGCAGTTCTTC	CASSPLVSYNEQFF
NA	TRBD2	TRBV11-2	TRBJ2-3	TGTGCCAGCAGCCCCCGGACTAGCGGGAATGTAGATACGCAGTATTTT	CASSPRTSGNVDTQYF
few	NA	TRBV7-9	TRBJ2-2	TGTGCCAGCAGCTTTGTTTCGGGGATGTTTGCCGGGGAGCTGTTTTTT	CASSFVSGMFAGELFF
few	TRBD1	TRBV6-1	TRBJ1-1	TGTGCCAGCAGAGCTACAACGACAGGGGGGACTGAAGCTTTCTTT	CASRATTTGGTEAFF
NA	NA	TRBV3-1	TRBJ1-2	TGTGCCAGCACCACGGGGGGCAATCAGGACTATGGCTACACCTTC	CASTTGGNQDYGYTF
NA	NA	TRBV6-5	TRBJ1-6	TGTGCCAGCAGTTACCCCGGGAGGGGGGATTCACCCCTCCACTTT	CASSYPGRGDSPLHF
few	TRBD1	TRBV12-3/TRBV12-4	TRBJ1-6	TGTGCCAGCAACACACAGGGGGATAATTCACCCCTCCACTTT	CASNTQGDNSPLHF
once	NA	TRBV12-3/TRBV12-4	TRBJ1-5	TGTGCCAGCACTCCTTTCCTCTCCCTTAGTCAGCCCCAGCATTTT	CASTPFLSLSQPQHF
NA	TRBD2	TRBV30	TRBJ2-7	TGTGCCTGGACTCGGACTAGCGCAGGCGAGCAGTACTTC	CAWTRTSAGEQYF
few	NA	TRBV7-9	TRBJ1-1	TGTGCCAGCAGCTTAGAGGGGGGCATTCAAGCTTTCTTT	CASSLEGGIQAFF
NA	TRBD1	TRBV20-1	TRBJ2-7	TGCAGTGCTCCAGCAAACAGGGGGGACTACGAGCAGTACTTC	CSAPANRGDYEQYF